These 18 T cell receptor beta chains were all obtained from the same sample, sequenced in a study of CD8+CD57+ T cells in acquired aplastic anemia. Previously, flow cytometry had revealed CD8+CD57+ cell expansion in the patients chosen for sequencing. Researchers used genomic DNA as the template to profile TCR beta VDJ and CDR3. TCRdb independently ran MiXCR on the reads; one entry per CDR3 protein. The sample holds just over 200,000 distinct CDR3 sequences, around three fifths seen once. Sample: sorted CD4+, CD8+, or CD8+CD57+ T cells (not recorded which) from PBMCs. These receptors all come from a human donor with aplastic anemia.

This clonotype was seen many times. The gene calls are TRBV25-1 and TRBJ1-1; TRBD1 matches 8 bases. This CDR3 has 17 residues. CDR1 is MGHDK and CDR2 is SYGVNS in the germline V gene. Trimming removed 1 base from V and 1 base from J; junction bases left unmatched: 8. Here the CDR3 reads CASSEFFGTGQNTEAFF. In DNA, the CDR3 is TGTGCCAGCAGTGAATTTTTTGGGACAGGCCAGAACACTGAAGCTTTCTTT.

This clonotype has only a few counts. This chain connects TRBV7-2 to TRBJ2-7, with a tentative D call TRBD1 (5 bases). Deletions cut 6 bases from V and 5 bases from J, with 11 bases between. The germline gives CDR1 SGHTA, CDR2 FQGNSA. The CDR3 is 12 amino acids. The CDR3 loop is CASSFRVNEQYF. The CDR3 bases are TGTGCCAGCAGTTTCAGGGTCAACGAGCAGTACTTC.

V and J are TRBV6-5 and TRBJ1-1; D unclear. The germline CDR1 and CDR2 sequences are MNHEY and SVGAGI. The V end was cut by 2 bases, the J end by 4 bases, with 2 bases between. The CDR3 is made up of 11 amino acids. The CDR3, as DNA: TGTGCCAGCAGTTACAGCACTGAAGCTTTCTTT. This translates into CASSYSTEAFF.

In regard to this clonotype: This clone may be a read error of a much larger clone one base away. This chain connects TRBV6-1 to TRBJ2-7, with D hard to call. The CDR3 totals 15 residues. The germline gives CDR1 MNHNS, CDR2 SASEGT. CDR3 sequence reads: CASSETQDGPYEQHF. CDR3 nucleotides: TGTGCCAGCAGTGAAACGCAAGACGGACCCTACGAGCAGCACTTC.

This chain joins TRBV9 and TRBJ2-1; 8 bases fit TRBD2. CDR1 is SGDLS, CDR2 YYNGEE, per germline. The CDR3 runs 15 residues. V was clipped by 0 bases and J by 6 bases; unmatched bases: 5. DNA for the CDR3: TGTGCCAGCAGCGTAGAGGCGGGAGGATTCAATGAGCAGTTCTTC. It is translated as CASSVEAGGFNEQFF.

The chain links TRBV2 to TRBJ2-2; no firm D call. Germline V gene lookup returns CDR1 SNHLY and CDR2 FYNNEI. Trimming pared 3 bases from V and 9 bases from J, leaving 14 bases between. CDR3 length: 14 amino acids. Here the CDR3 reads CASSDFSGARELFF. DNA for the CDR3: TGTGCCAGCAGTGACTTTTCGGGCGCCCGGGAGCTGTTTTTT.

This clonotype was recorded at least ten times. A junction boundary mismatches the germline segment, possibly from a read error. The gene calls are TRBV13 and TRBJ2-2, with D possibly matching TRBD2 (6 bases). The CDR3 totals 17 residues. In germline, CDR1 is PRHDT, CDR2 FYEKMQ (reference sequence). Here the CDR3 reads CASSPPIAATNAGELFF. CDR3 nucleotides: TGTGCCAGCAGCCCGCCCATAGCGGCTACGAACGCCGGGGAGCTGTTTTTT.

This chain connects TRBV2 to TRBJ1-5; D is perhaps TRBD1 (5 bases). V was shortened by 2 bases and J by 6 bases, with 20 bases between the two germline ends. The germline CDR1 and CDR2 sequences are SNHLY and FYNNEI. The CDR3 is 17 residues long. The CDR3 nucleotides are TGTGCCAGCAGTGAAAACCCCTATGCAGGGTCGGGTCAGCCCCAGCATTTT. As protein: CASSENPYAGSGQPQHF.

This clonotype showed up just once. This rearrangement joins TRBV10-3 to TRBJ1-2, with 9 bases aligning to TRBD1. This CDR3 comprises 13 residues. In germline, CDR1 is ENHRY, CDR2 SYGVKD. Trimming cost V 7 bases and J 7 bases; bases outside gene matches: 7. The CDR3 nucleotides are TGTGCCATCACCCACGACAGGGGGGCTGGCTACACCTTC. Translation gives CAITHDRGAGYTF.

This clonotype was observed a single time. This chain joins TRBV7-8 and TRBJ2-3, with D possibly being TRBD1 or TRBD2 (6 bases each). The CDR3 length is 14 residues. From germline, CDR1 is SGHVS and CDR2 FQNEAQ. Deletions cut 3 bases from V and 3 bases from J, with 10 bases between. This CDR3 reads CASSFGGETDTQYF. DNA of the CDR3: TGTGCCAGCAGCTTCGGGGGCGAGACAGATACGCAGTATTTT.

J is TRBJ1-6 and V is TRBV12-3 or TRBV12-4, with TRBD1 matching 7 bases. Trimming cost V 1 base and J 11 bases; bases outside gene matches: 5. The CDR3 has 14 amino acids. DNA of the CDR3: TGTGCCAGCAGTTTAGACAGGGGAGGGACACCCCTCCACTTT. Amino acid sequence: CASSLDRGGTPLHF.

The genes are TRBV20-1 and TRBJ2-5; a weak D match, TRBD1 (6 bases). Germline CDR1 and CDR2: DFQATT and SNEGSKA (reference sequence). CDR3 length: 14 amino acids. V shed 4 bases and J shed 2 bases, with 14 bases lying between them. The CDR3 spells CSATSGTNQETQYF. The DNA for the CDR3 is TGCAGTGCTACCTCTGGGACAAATCAAGAGACCCAGTACTTC.

The chain has TRBV5-6 and TRBJ2-7; TRBD2 matches at 8 bases. There are 15 residues in the CDR3. The V gene's germline CDR1 is SGHDT and CDR2 YYEEEE. The ends lost 3 bases at V and 4 bases at J; junction bases unmatched: 9. The CDR3 here is CASSSGRGTRYEQYF. The CDR3 nucleotides read TGTGCCAGCAGCTCCGGGCGAGGGACTAGGTACGAGCAGTACTTC.

CDR3 nucleotide sequence: TGTGCCAGTACCCTGGGGGCCTTTGGGAACAATGAGCAGTTCTTC. This codes for CASTLGAFGNNEQFF. The chain has TRBV19 and TRBJ2-1; a weak D match, TRBD1 (6 bases). V lost 7 bases and J 5 bases, leaving 18 bases between the germline ends. The germline CDR1 and CDR2 sequences are LNHDA and SQIVND (reference sequence). The CDR3 sequence is 15 residues long.

The rearrangement links TRBV2 to TRBJ2-6; D perhaps matches TRBD1 (5 bases). CDR3 length: 15 amino acids. V shed 6 bases and J shed 2 bases, with 11 bases lying between them. Germline V gene data show CDR1 as SNHLY and CDR2 as FYNNEI. This CDR3 reads CASRYQGTGANVLTF. The CDR3 DNA reads as TGTGCCAGCAGATATCAGGGTACTGGGGCCAACGTCCTGACTTTC.

The CDR3 reads CATSSSRSGQGRETQYF. CDR3 sequence (DNA): TGTGCCACCAGCAGCTCCAGGTCGGGACAGGGAAGGGAGACCCAGTACTTC. The chain combines TRBV15 with TRBJ2-5, with 9 bases aligning to TRBD1. V was clipped by 3 bases and J by 5 bases; unmatched bases: 13. CDR3 length equals 17 residues. Germline CDR1 reads LNHNV; CDR2 reads YYDKDF (reference sequence).

J is TRBJ2-1 and V is TRBV24-1; 9 bases match TRBD1. The germline V gene has CDR1 KGHDR and CDR2 SFDVKD. V gave up 4 bases and J gave up 4 bases; unmatched junction bases: 7. This CDR3 comprises 16 residues. The CDR3 sequence: CATSDPTGTGYNEQFF. DNA for the CDR3: TGTGCCACCAGTGACCCAACCGGGACAGGGTACAATGAGCAGTTCTTC.

CDR3 DNA sequence: TGTGCCAGCAGTTCCCTGGTAGTTGACACTGAAGCTTTCTTT. Its protein is CASSSLVVDTEAFF. V usage is TRBV6-4 and J usage is TRBJ1-1; the D is unclear. This CDR3 is built from 14 residues. Germline V gives CDR1 MRHNA, CDR2 SNTAGT. V was pared by 5 bases and J by 3 bases, with 13 bases between.